This T cell receptor beta chain was obtained from a study of healthy donors' naive CD4 and CD8 T cells. Findings and caveats of the study: Naive CD4+ and CD8+ cells reportedly differed in usage of most V and J genes. Negatively charged CDR3s marked CD8+ lineage; positively charged CDR3s marked CD4+ lineage. CDR3 charge plus V and J genes appeared to account for about an eighth of CD4/CD8 variance.

To note about this clonotype: What it recognizes is unknown.

TCR libraries were built from about 0.55 ug of total RNA by linear amplification. Via MiXCR, TCRdb re-called the reads, giving one row per CDR3 protein. Among about 200,000 distinct CDR3 sequences listed, nearly 75% were seen once. The CDR3 has 12 amino acids. CDR1 and CDR2 (germline): SQVTM, ANQGSEA. Unmatched junction bases numbered 9, after V lost 7 bases and J lost 6 bases. This chain connects TRBV29-1 to TRBJ2-7; 7 nucleotides match TRBD1. The sample comprised naive CD4+ and CD8+ T cells sorted from blood, pooled from several donors. The TCR originated in a pool of human donors in good health; the sample pools cells from several healthy donors. The CDR3 sequence is CSALTGMGEQYF. The CDR3 nucleotides are TGCAGCGCCTTGACAGGGATGGGCGAGCAGTACTTC.